These T cell receptor beta chains were read from a single sample in a study of blood T cell repertoires in COVID-19. Sequencing was performed with immunoSEQ multiplex PCR; in TCRdb, only in-frame clones are kept and a portion is missing. The sample carries 150,000 or so clones, more than 65% recorded once. Specimen: PBMCs or T cells enriched from blood (not recorded which). The source of these receptors is a woman aged 40 to 50 with acute COVID-19. Each CDR3 is given with its conserved first and last residue. Fields, in order: CDR3 DNA, CDR3 protein, J gene, V gene, clone size, D gene. A D gene is named only where the DNA matches it firmly. Expanded clones are given a class, and other clones once, few, many or no size at all.

CDR3nt: TGTGCCATCAGTGAGTCCCAGGGACTAGCGGGAAGTTACAATGAGCAGTTCTTC
CDR3aa: CAISESQGLAGSYNEQFF
j_gene: TRBJ2-1
v_gene: TRBV10-3
abundance: -
d_gene: TRBD2

CDR3nt: TGTGCCACCAGTGATGGACTCGTACTGTTCTTC
CDR3aa: CATSDGLVLFF
j_gene: TRBJ2-1
v_gene: TRBV24-1
abundance: few
d_gene: -

CDR3nt: TGTGCCAGCAGCCAGGGACTGACAGACGGCGAGACCCAGTACTTC
CDR3aa: CASSQGLTDGETQYF
j_gene: TRBJ2-5
v_gene: TRBV11-3
abundance: once
d_gene: -

CDR3nt: TGTGCCAGCAAGAGGGAGAGCTCCTACAATGAGCAGTTCTTC
CDR3aa: CASKRESSYNEQFF
j_gene: TRBJ2-1
v_gene: TRBV28
abundance: -
d_gene: -

CDR3nt: TGTGCCAGCAGCCAATTTATGAGTTGGACAGCCACCGGGGAGCTGTTTTTT
CDR3aa: CASSQFMSWTATGELFF
j_gene: TRBJ2-2
v_gene: TRBV14
abundance: once
d_gene: -

CDR3nt: TGTGCCAGTAGTATCTTAGGAGAGGCCTATAATTCACCCCTCCACTTT
CDR3aa: CASSILGEAYNSPLHF
j_gene: TRBJ1-6
v_gene: TRBV19
abundance: -
d_gene: -

CDR3nt: TGTGCCAGCTCACTGAAACTCAGGTCCATGGAAGGTACCACTAGCACAGATACGCAGTATTTT
CDR3aa: CASSLKLRSMEGTTSTDTQYF
j_gene: TRBJ2-3
v_gene: TRBV18
abundance: -
d_gene: -

CDR3nt: TGCGCCAGCACCAGGACAGGGAATAATTCACCCCTCCACTTT
CDR3aa: CASTRTGNNSPLHF
j_gene: TRBJ1-6
v_gene: TRBV10-1
abundance: once
d_gene: TRBD1

CDR3nt: TGTGCCAGCAGCCTGACTAGCGGGAGTAACAATGAGCAGTTCTTC
CDR3aa: CASSLTSGSNNEQFF
j_gene: TRBJ2-1
v_gene: TRBV7-3
abundance: -
d_gene: TRBD2

CDR3nt: TGTGCCAGCTCACCACCAGGGGTCTCTGGAAACACCATATATTTT
CDR3aa: CASSPPGVSGNTIYF
j_gene: TRBJ1-3
v_gene: TRBV18
abundance: many
d_gene: -

CDR3nt: TGTGCCAGCAGCTCATCCCCCGGGAGTCTCGAGCAGTACTTC
CDR3aa: CASSSSPGSLEQYF
j_gene: TRBJ2-7
v_gene: TRBV3-1/TRBV3-2
abundance: -
d_gene: -

CDR3nt: TGTGCCAGCAGCCCCGGGACTAGCGGGAGTAATACGCAGTATTTT
CDR3aa: CASSPGTSGSNTQYF
j_gene: TRBJ2-3
v_gene: TRBV11-3
abundance: -
d_gene: TRBD2

CDR3nt: TGTGCCAGCTCCTATAGCGGGCTGACCTACAATGAGCAGTTCTTC
CDR3aa: CASSYSGLTYNEQFF
j_gene: TRBJ2-1
v_gene: TRBV18
abundance: -
d_gene: TRBD2

CDR3nt: TGTGCCAGCAGCTTAGGGACAGGGGGGGTAAACATTCAGTACTTC
CDR3aa: CASSLGTGGVNIQYF
j_gene: TRBJ2-4
v_gene: TRBV11-3
abundance: -
d_gene: TRBD1

CDR3nt: TGCAGCGTTTGGAGCACTGAAGCTTTCTTT
CDR3aa: CSVWSTEAFF
j_gene: TRBJ1-1
v_gene: TRBV29-1
abundance: -
d_gene: -

CDR3nt: TGTGCCAGCAGCTTGCCCGGGTCCCATAACTATGGCTACACCTTC
CDR3aa: CASSLPGSHNYGYTF
j_gene: TRBJ1-2
v_gene: TRBV5-5
abundance: many
d_gene: -

CDR3nt: TGTGCCAGTAGTATACCAGGGGGCGAGCAGCCCCAGCATTTT
CDR3aa: CASSIPGGEQPQHF
j_gene: TRBJ1-5
v_gene: TRBV19
abundance: -
d_gene: TRBD1

CDR3nt: TGTGCCTGGAGTGTATGGGGGGCAACTAATGAAAAACTGTTTTTT
CDR3aa: CAWSVWGATNEKLFF
j_gene: TRBJ1-4
v_gene: TRBV30
abundance: -
d_gene: -

CDR3nt: TGTGCCAGCATCCCCTTTGGAGGCAATCAGCCCCAGCATTTT
CDR3aa: CASIPFGGNQPQHF
j_gene: TRBJ1-5
v_gene: TRBV6-5
abundance: -
d_gene: -

CDR3nt: TGCAGTGCTAGTCGGCCTAGCCCTCCCAATGAGCAGTTCTTC
CDR3aa: CSASRPSPPNEQFF
j_gene: TRBJ2-1
v_gene: TRBV20-1
abundance: -
d_gene: -

CDR3nt: TGTGCCAGCAGCCCAGGGGACTATGGCTACACCTTC
CDR3aa: CASSPGDYGYTF
j_gene: TRBJ1-2
v_gene: TRBV2
abundance: -
d_gene: -

CDR3nt: TGTGCCTGGAGTGTGGGGAGTTCAGCTGAAGCTTTCTTT
CDR3aa: CAWSVGSSAEAFF
j_gene: TRBJ1-1
v_gene: TRBV30
abundance: few
d_gene: -

CDR3nt: TGTGCCAGCAGTCCCACAGGGGGCAATCAGCCCCAGCATTTT
CDR3aa: CASSPTGGNQPQHF
j_gene: TRBJ1-5
v_gene: TRBV9
abundance: once
d_gene: TRBD1